One and the same sample provided the 24 T cell receptor beta chains below, sequenced in a study of response to subunit inactivated influenza vaccine. TCRdb redid the calling of the RT-PCR reads with MiXCR, one entry per CDR3 protein. The data hold about 480,000 distinct CDR3 sequences, with 13% observed a single time. The sequencing used PBMCs from blood, collected about 40 days after vaccination. Source of these receptors: a man aged 50-59 years who received an inactivated influenza vaccine.

This clonotype was found many times. The CDR3 protein is CASRGGQERTDTQYF. Written as DNA, the CDR3 is TGTGCCAGCAGGGGGGGACAGGAACGCACAGATACGCAGTATTTT. This chain joins TRBV9 and TRBJ2-3; 8 bases are a match to TRBD1. The germline CDR1 and CDR2 sequences are SGDLS and YYNGEE. This CDR3 is 15 amino acids long. J gave up 1 base and V 5 bases, and 6 bases lay outside the gene matches.

The chain is built from TRBV12-3 or TRBV12-4 and TRBJ2-3, with TRBD2 as a possible D gene (5 bases). The CDR3 is 16 residues long. Between the trimmed V and J ends, which lost 5 bases and 0 bases, there was a span of 15 bases. CDR3 nucleotide sequence: TGTGCCAGCAGTCCTCGGGTTCGGGGTAGCACAGATACGCAGTATTTT. It is translated as CASSPRVRGSTDTQYF.

This clonotype was recorded a few times. This sequence joins TRBV10-3 and TRBJ2-5; D is uncertain. Trimming left V 0 bases short and J 7 bases short, with 15 bases between. The CDR3 length is 15 residues. Per the germline V gene, CDR1 is ENHRY and CDR2 is SYGVKD. CDR3 DNA: TGTGCCATCAGTGAGTCTGAGACGACCGCCGGGACCCAGTACTTC. Its translation: CAISESETTAGTQYF.

The rearrangement links TRBV3-1 to TRBJ2-5, with a tentative D call TRBD1 (5 bases). The CDR3 is 17 residues long. Germline loops: CDR1 LGHDT, CDR2 YNNKEL (reference sequence). The V and J ends lost 4 bases and 0 bases respectively, with 18 bases between them. For the CDR3, the DNA is TGTGCCAGCAGCCCGGGTCTTGGACACCAGTACCAAGAGACCCAGTACTTC. Amino acid sequence: CASSPGLGHQYQETQYF.

In this sample, this clonotype turned up many times. The chain couples TRBV12-3 or TRBV12-4 to TRBJ2-1; D unresolved. The CDR3 is 13 amino acids. V gave up 1 base and J gave up 4 bases, with 5 bases separating them. This CDR3 reads CASSLEVYNEQFF. CDR3 in DNA: TGTGCCAGCAGTTTAGAGGTGTACAATGAGCAGTTCTTC.

This clonotype was picked up many times. This sequence joins TRBV7-8 and TRBJ1-4; D call uncertain. The germline V and J ends were trimmed by 1 base and 8 bases, with 5 bases remaining between them. Looked up from germline, CDR1 is SGHVS and CDR2 is FQNEAQ. The CDR3 has 12 amino acids. CDR3 sequence: CASSLGGEKLFF. The DNA for the CDR3 is TGTGCCAGCAGCTTAGGAGGGGAAAAACTGTTTTTT. The full variable domain, rest sourced from reference TRBV7-8 and TRBJ1-4, is GAGVSQSPRYKVAKRGQDVALRCDPISGHVSLFWYQQALGQGPEFLTYFQNEAQLDKSGLPSDRFFAERPEGSVSTLKIQRTQQEDSAVYLCASSLGGEKLFFGSGTQLSVL.

The rearrangement links TRBV4-3 to TRBJ2-1; TRBD1 or TRBD2 may be the D gene (6 bases each). The CDR3 covers 16 residues. V lost 6 bases and J lost 4, with 19 bases in between. Per germline, CDR1 LGHNA and CDR2 YSLEER. DNA of the CDR3: TGCGCCAGCAGTTCCGTTGGGGGGCTGATGTACAATGAGCAGTTCTTC. As protein: CASSSVGGLMYNEQFF.

The chain is built from TRBV2 and TRBJ2-7, with TRBD2 identical over 7 bases. Germline CDR1 reads SNHLY; CDR2 reads FYNNEI. CDR3 length: 14 residues. Trimming cost V 4 bases and J 2 bases; bases outside gene matches: 5. CDR3 in amino acids: CASSVLANPYEQYF. CDR3 DNA sequence: TGTGCCAGCAGTGTACTAGCGAATCCCTACGAGCAGTACTTC.

This clonotype was observed at least ten times. The J gene is TRBJ2-7, the V gene TRBV15; D is possibly TRBD1 (6 bases). CDR3 length: 11 amino acids. Germline V CDR1 and CDR2: LNHNV, YYDKDF (reference sequence). V was shortened by 11 bases and J by 1 base, with 9 bases between the two germline ends. The CDR3 is CAVGGSYEQYF. The CDR3 DNA sequence: TGTGCCGTAGGGGGTTCCTACGAGCAGTACTTC.

In the case of this clonotype: A much larger clone sits a single nucleotide away, making a read error possible. The V gene is TRBV7-9, the J gene TRBJ2-1, with TRBD2 matching 10 bases. The germline CDR1 and CDR2 sequences are SEHNR and FQNEAQ (reference sequence). The CDR3 is 15 residues long. The junction had 4 bases not matched to a gene; V was cut back by 5 bases and J by 3 bases. CDR3 sequence: CASSHIAGGYNEQFF. CDR3 coding DNA: TGTGCCAGCAGCCATATAGCGGGGGGCTACAATGAGCAGTTCTTC.

This clonotype was detected a few times. The chain combines TRBV12-3 or TRBV12-4 with TRBJ1-5, with 9 bases lining up with TRBD1. There are 14 residues in the CDR3. V lost 7 bases, J lost 6 bases, and 7 bases stayed unmatched. The CDR3 DNA is TGTGCCAGCAACAACGGACAGGGGATTCAGCCCCAGCATTTT. Amino acids: CASNNGQGIQPQHF.

This clonotype showed up many times. The junction departs from germline at one end; a sequencing error may be responsible. V is TRBV2 and J is TRBJ2-7; TRBD2 aligns across 13 bases. Germline CDR1 reads SNHLY; CDR2 reads FYNNEI. This CDR3 has 13 residues. The CDR3 loop is CAGRTSGSYEQYF. The CDR3 DNA reads TGTGCCGGCAGGACTAGCGGGAGCTACGAGCAGTACTTC.

This chain connects TRBV20-1 to TRBJ1-2; 8 bases match TRBD1. Losses at the gene ends were 6 bases for V and 4 bases for J; bases not matched to a gene: 13. This CDR3 spans 15 amino acids. Germline V gene data show CDR1 as DFQATT and CDR2 as SNEGSKA (reference sequence). CDR3 in DNA: TGCAGTGCCCCGATGACAGGGGACGTTAGCTATGGCTACACCTTC. Translating it yields CSAPMTGDVSYGYTF.

The chain carries TRBV20-1 and TRBJ1-1, with 9 bases aligning to TRBD1. The CDR3 contains 14 residues. Looked up from germline, CDR1 is DFQATT and CDR2 is SNEGSKA (reference sequence). The V and J ends lost 3 bases and 0 bases, in that order; junction bases with no gene match: 2. This CDR3 reads CSASRQGVNTEAFF. CDR3 DNA sequence: TGCAGTGCTAGTAGACAGGGGGTGAACACTGAAGCTTTCTTT.

This clonotype came up a few times. The chain employs TRBV7-6 and TRBJ2-1; D unresolved. V was cut by 5 bases and J by 5 bases, with 13 bases left in between. The CDR3 consists of 14 residues. Germline assignment: CDR1 SGHVS and CDR2 FNYEAQ. The CDR3 DNA reads as TGTGCCAGCAGCCCGGGTAATCGGGACAATGAGCAGTTCTTC. It is translated as CASSPGNRDNEQFF.

This clonotype appeared a few times. The J gene is TRBJ2-7, the V gene TRBV29-1; the D is unclear. Per germline, CDR1 SQVTM and CDR2 ANQGSEA. CDR3 length equals 12 residues. Trimming stripped 4 bases from V and 1 base from J, with 8 bases between. DNA for the CDR3: TGCAGCGTTGGTGTCGGATCCTACGAGCAGTACTTC. Translation gives CSVGVGSYEQYF.

This clonotype was counted only a few times. The rearrangement joins TRBV7-9 to TRBJ1-4, with TRBD1 matching 7 bases. V lost 4 bases, J lost 8 bases, and 10 bases stayed unmatched. There are 15 residues in the CDR3. In germline, CDR1 is SEHNR, CDR2 FQNEAQ (reference sequence). The CDR3 region is CASSSPTGSEEKLFF. For the CDR3, the DNA is TGTGCCAGCAGCTCCCCGACAGGGTCGGAGGAAAAACTGTTTTTT. Together with reference TRBV7-9 and TRBJ1-4, the CDR3 gives the full variable domain: DTGVSQNPRHKITKRGQNVTFRCDPISEHNRLYWYRQTLGQGPEFLTYFQNEAQLEKSRLLSDRFSAERPKGSFSTLEIQRTEQGDSAMYLCASSSPTGSEEKLFFGSGTQLSVL.

The chain links TRBV3-1 to TRBJ2-6, with unresolved D. V was clipped by 4 bases and J by 4 bases, with 11 bases between them. This CDR3 has 15 amino acids. Germline CDR1 LGHDT, CDR2 YNNKEL (reference sequence). Here the CDR3 DNA reads TGTGCCAGCAGCCCGAAGGGCTCGGGGGCCAACGTCCTGACTTTC. Protein: CASSPKGSGANVLTF.

With regard to this clonotype: A single base separates this from a much larger clone, so it may be a read error. The chain couples TRBV6-6 to TRBJ2-7; 8 bases are a match to TRBD1. The CDR3 sequence is 12 residues long. Germline-derived CDR1 and CDR2 are MNHNY and SVGAGI (reference sequence). The CDR3 DNA sequence: TGTGCCAGCACTGACAGGGGATACGAGCGGTACTTC. This encodes CASTDRGYERYF.

This clonotype was observed many times. V gene TRBV7-2 combines with J gene TRBJ2-7; D not resolved. In germline, CDR1 is SGHTA, CDR2 FQGNSA. V gave up 5 bases and J gave up 0 bases, with 14 bases separating them. The CDR3 is made up of 15 amino acids. The chain's CDR3 is CASSEAHDTSYEQYF. CDR3 nucleotide sequence: TGTGCCAGCAGCGAAGCCCATGACACCTCCTACGAGCAGTACTTC.

In this sample, this clonotype turned up a few times. The rearrangement links TRBV5-6 to TRBJ2-4; TRBD2 matches at 10 bases. The CDR3 covers 15 residues. The ends lost 5 bases at V and 6 bases at J; junction bases unmatched: 8. In germline, CDR1 is SGHDT, CDR2 YYEEEE. CDR3 nucleotides: TGTGCCAGCAGTCCCAGCGGGAGGGCTAGAAACATTCAGTACTTC. As protein: CASSPSGRARNIQYF. Full variable domain (rest looked up from reference TRBV5-6 and TRBJ2-4): DAGVTQSPTHLIKTRGQQVTLRCSPKSGHDTVSWYQQALGQGPQFIFQYYEEEERQRGNFPDRFSGHQFPNYSSELNVNALLLGDSALYLCASSPSGRARNIQYFGAGTRLSVL.

This clonotype was detected a few times. The chain combines TRBV12-3 or TRBV12-4 with TRBJ2-5, with D uncertain. This CDR3 is 14 amino acids long. V was clipped by 2 bases and J by 5 bases, with 12 bases between them. CDR3 region: CASSLWPTGETQYF. The CDR3 nucleotides read TGTGCCAGCAGTTTATGGCCGACCGGGGAGACCCAGTACTTC.

The rearrangement joins TRBV5-1 to TRBJ2-7, with D tentatively TRBD1 or TRBD2 (5 bases each). The ends were cut back, 0 bases at V and 4 bases at J, with 17 bases in the middle. Germline V gene sequence: CDR1 SGHRS, CDR2 YFSETQ. This CDR3 region has 16 residues. CDR3 coding DNA: TGCGCCAGCAGCTTGGGGTCGAGGGGCGCGCGATACGAGCAGTACTTC. Protein: CASSLGSRGARYEQYF.

This clonotype turned up a few times. This sequence joins TRBV11-2 and TRBJ2-5; 13 bases line up with TRBD2. This CDR3 has 17 amino acids. Germline CDR1 is SGHAT and CDR2 is FQNNGV. V dropped 4 bases and J dropped 2; count of bases not matched to a gene: 7. CDR3 bases: TGTGCCAGCAGCTATGGGCGACTAGCGGGGGGACAAGAGACCCAGTACTTC. Translation: CASSYGRLAGGQETQYF.